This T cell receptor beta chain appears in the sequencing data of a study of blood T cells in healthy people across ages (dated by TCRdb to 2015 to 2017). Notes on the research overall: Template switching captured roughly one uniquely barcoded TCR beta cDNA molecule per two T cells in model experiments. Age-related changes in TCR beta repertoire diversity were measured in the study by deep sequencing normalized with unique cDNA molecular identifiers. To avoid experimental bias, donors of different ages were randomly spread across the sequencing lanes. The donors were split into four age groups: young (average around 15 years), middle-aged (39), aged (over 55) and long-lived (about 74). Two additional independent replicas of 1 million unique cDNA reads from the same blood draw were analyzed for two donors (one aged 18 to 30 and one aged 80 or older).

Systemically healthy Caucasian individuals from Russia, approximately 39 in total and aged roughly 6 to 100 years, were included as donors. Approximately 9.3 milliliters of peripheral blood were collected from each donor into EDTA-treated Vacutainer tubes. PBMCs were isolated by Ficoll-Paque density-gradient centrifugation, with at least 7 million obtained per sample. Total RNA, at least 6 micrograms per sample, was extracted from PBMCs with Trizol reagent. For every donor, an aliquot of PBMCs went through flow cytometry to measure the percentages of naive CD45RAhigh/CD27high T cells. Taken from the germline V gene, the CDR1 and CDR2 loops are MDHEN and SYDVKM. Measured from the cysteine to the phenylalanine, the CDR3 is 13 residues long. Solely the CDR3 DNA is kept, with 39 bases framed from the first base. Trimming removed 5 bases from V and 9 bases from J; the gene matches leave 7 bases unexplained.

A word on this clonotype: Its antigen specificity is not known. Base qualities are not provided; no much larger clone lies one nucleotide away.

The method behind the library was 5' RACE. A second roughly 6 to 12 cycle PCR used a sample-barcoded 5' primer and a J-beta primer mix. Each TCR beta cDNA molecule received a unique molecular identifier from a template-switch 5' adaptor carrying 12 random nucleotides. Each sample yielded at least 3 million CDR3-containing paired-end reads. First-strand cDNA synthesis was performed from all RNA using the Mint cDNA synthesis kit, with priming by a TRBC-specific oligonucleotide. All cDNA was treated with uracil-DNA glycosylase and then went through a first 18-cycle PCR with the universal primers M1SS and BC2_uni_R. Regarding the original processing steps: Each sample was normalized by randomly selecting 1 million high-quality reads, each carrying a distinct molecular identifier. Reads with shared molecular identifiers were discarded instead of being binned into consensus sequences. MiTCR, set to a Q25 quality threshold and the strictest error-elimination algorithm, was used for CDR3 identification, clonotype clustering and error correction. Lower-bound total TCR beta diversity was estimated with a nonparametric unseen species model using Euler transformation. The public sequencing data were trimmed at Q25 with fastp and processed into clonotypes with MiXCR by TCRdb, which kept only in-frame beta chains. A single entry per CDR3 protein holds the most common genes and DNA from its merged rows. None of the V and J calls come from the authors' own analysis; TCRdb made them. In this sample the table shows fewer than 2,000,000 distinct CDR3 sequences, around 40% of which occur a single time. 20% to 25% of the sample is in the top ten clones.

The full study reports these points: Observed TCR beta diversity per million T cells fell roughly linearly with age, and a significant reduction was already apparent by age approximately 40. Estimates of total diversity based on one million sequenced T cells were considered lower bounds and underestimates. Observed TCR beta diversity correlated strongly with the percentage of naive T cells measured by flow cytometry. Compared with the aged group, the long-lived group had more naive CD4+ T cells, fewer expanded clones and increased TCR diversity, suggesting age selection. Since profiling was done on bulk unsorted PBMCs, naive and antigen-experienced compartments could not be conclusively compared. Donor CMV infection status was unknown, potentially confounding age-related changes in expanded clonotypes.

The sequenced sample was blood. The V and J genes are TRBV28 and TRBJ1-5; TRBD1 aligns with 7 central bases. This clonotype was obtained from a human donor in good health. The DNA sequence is TGTGCCAGCAGTGGGACAGCCACACTGCCCCAGCATTTT. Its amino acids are CASSGTATLPQHF.